The clone carrying this TCR beta chain was seen more than once but under ten times. Its matching antigen is unknown. MiXCR was run by TCRdb on the RT-PCR reads, yielding one entry per CDR3 protein. The data contain roughly 17,000 distinct CDR3 sequences, roughly 78% of them singletons. CDR1 SGHAT and CDR2 FQDESV come from the germline V gene (reference sequence). The CDR3 covers 17 residues. V shed 2 bases, J shed 4 bases, and the junction held 9 bases outside the gene matches. The sample is drawn from a study of yellow fever vaccine responses in identical twins. Findings and limits, study-wide: Twins' vaccine T cell response reportedly gave the appearance of partial convergence and partial personalization.

The sequences come from T cells from blood (PBMCs), unsorted or a sorted subset (not recorded which), collected before or after yellow fever vaccination (not recorded which). The chain links TRBV11-1 to TRBJ2-5, with 11 bases fitting TRBD2. The TCR originated in a woman under 30 who received the yellow fever vaccine. As DNA, the CDR3 is TGTGCCAGCAGCTTACGCTTAGCGGGAGGGCCTCCAGAGACCCAGTACTTC. Translating it yields CASSLRLAGGPPETQYF.